Each of the 10 T cell receptor beta chains below was sequenced from the same sample in a study of CD8 T cells in ankylosing spondylitis. TCRdb ran MiXCR on the 5' RACE reads and lists one entry per CDR3 protein. The table lists hundreds of thousands of distinct CDR3 sequences, less than 25% of them singletons, with roughly 3.6% in the top ten. Material: blood, either unsorted or a sorted T cell fraction (not recorded which). Receptors were obtained from a female donor with ankylosing spondylitis or in good health (not recorded which).

This clonotype occurred a few times. The V gene is TRBV18, the J gene TRBJ1-1; no definite D call. This CDR3 comprises 12 residues. Germline lookup yields CDR1 KGHSH and CDR2 LQKENI. The ends were cut back, 3 bases at V and 5 bases at J, with 7 bases in the middle. The CDR3 DNA is TGTGCCAGCTCACCCTCGTGGACTGAAGCTTTCTTT. Translated: CASSPSWTEAFF. Filled out from reference TRBV18 and TRBJ1-1, the complete variable domain reads NAGVMQNPRHLVRRRGQEARLRCSPMKGHSHVYWYRQLPEEGLKFMVYLQKENIIDESGMPKERFSAEFPKEGPSILRIQQVVRGDSAAYFCASSPSWTEAFFGQGTRLTVV.

This chain connects TRBV7-2 to TRBJ1-1; no clear D gene. The CDR3 totals 14 residues. Germline V gene lookup returns CDR1 SGHTA and CDR2 FQGNSA. V lost 5 bases and J lost 3, with 13 bases in between. CDR3 loop: CASSPSRVYTEAFF. Here the CDR3 DNA reads TGTGCCAGCAGCCCTTCCCGGGTTTACACTGAAGCTTTCTTT.

In its sample, this clonotype was seen many times. The rearrangement uses TRBV7-8 and TRBJ2-1, with D unclear. CDR3 length: 10 amino acids. CDR1 is SGHVS and CDR2 is FQNEAQ in the germline V gene. V shed 4 bases and J shed 10 bases, with 5 bases lying between them. CDR3 sequence (DNA): TGTGCCAGCAGCTCGGGCGAGCAGTTCTTC. It encodes CASSSGEQFF.

This clonotype showed up just a few times. V is TRBV6-5 and J is TRBJ2-7; 10 nucleotides match TRBD1. Germline-derived CDR1 and CDR2 are MNHEY and SVGAGI. The CDR3 length is 17 residues. Trimming removed 0 bases from V and 6 bases from J; junction bases left unmatched: 11. CDR3 in amino acids: CASSYSLQSDRGVEQYF. The DNA for the CDR3 is TGTGCCAGCAGTTACTCGTTGCAATCGGACAGGGGGGTCGAGCAGTACTTC.

The genes are TRBV5-5 and TRBJ1-3, with D possibly TRBD1 on 6 matching bases. This CDR3 region has 14 residues. From germline, CDR1 is SGHKS and CDR2 YYEKEE (reference sequence). The V and J ends lost 4 bases and 2 bases respectively, with 10 bases between them. DNA of the CDR3: TGTGCCAGCAGCGCAAGGGGGGCTGGAAACACCATATATTTT. Amino acids: CASSARGAGNTIYF.

The chain carries TRBV12-3 or TRBV12-4 and TRBJ2-7; 7 positions match TRBD1. The CDR3 extends over 15 amino acids. Trimming removed 1 base from V and 4 bases from J; junction bases left unmatched: 7. The DNA for the CDR3 is TGTGCCAGCAGTTTAGGACAGGGAGTCAATTACGAGCAGTACTTC. Its translation is CASSLGQGVNYEQYF.

The rearrangement joins TRBV18 to TRBJ2-1, with D possibly being TRBD1 or TRBD2 (5 bases each). The germline V and J ends were trimmed by 3 bases and 0 bases, with 12 bases remaining between them. The CDR3 contains 16 residues. Germline assignment: CDR1 KGHSH and CDR2 LQKENI. The CDR3, as DNA: TGTGCCAGCTCACCGGGACCCGAGAGCTCCTACAATGAGCAGTTCTTC. Amino acid sequence: CASSPGPESSYNEQFF.

This clonotype showed up just a few times. The chain has TRBV12-3 or TRBV12-4 and TRBJ2-3, with 11 positions matching TRBD2. This CDR3 is 15 amino acids long. The ends lost 5 bases at V and 4 bases at J; junction bases unmatched: 5. The CDR3 protein is CASSPTSGSADTQYF. The CDR3 nucleotides are TGTGCCAGCAGTCCCACTAGCGGGAGCGCAGATACGCAGTATTTT.

The V gene is TRBV6-5, the J gene TRBJ2-7; TRBD1 is a possible D gene (5 bases). The CDR3 sequence is 17 residues long. In germline, CDR1 is MNHEY, CDR2 SVGAGI. With 0 bases removed from V and 5 bases from J, the gap between germline ends came to 20 bases. CDR3 bases: TGTGCCAGCAGTTACTCGATCCGGGCAGCAAGGGGTGACGAGCAGTACTTC. This sequence encodes CASSYSIRAARGDEQYF.

This chain connects TRBV28 to TRBJ2-7, with unresolved D. The germline V gene has CDR1 MDHEN and CDR2 SYDVKM. V was shortened by 6 bases and J by 3 bases, with 15 bases between the two germline ends. The CDR3 has 14 amino acids. CDR3 DNA: TGTGCCAGCAGAGTCGACGTGGGGTACTACGAGCAGTACTTC. It is translated as CASRVDVGYYEQYF.